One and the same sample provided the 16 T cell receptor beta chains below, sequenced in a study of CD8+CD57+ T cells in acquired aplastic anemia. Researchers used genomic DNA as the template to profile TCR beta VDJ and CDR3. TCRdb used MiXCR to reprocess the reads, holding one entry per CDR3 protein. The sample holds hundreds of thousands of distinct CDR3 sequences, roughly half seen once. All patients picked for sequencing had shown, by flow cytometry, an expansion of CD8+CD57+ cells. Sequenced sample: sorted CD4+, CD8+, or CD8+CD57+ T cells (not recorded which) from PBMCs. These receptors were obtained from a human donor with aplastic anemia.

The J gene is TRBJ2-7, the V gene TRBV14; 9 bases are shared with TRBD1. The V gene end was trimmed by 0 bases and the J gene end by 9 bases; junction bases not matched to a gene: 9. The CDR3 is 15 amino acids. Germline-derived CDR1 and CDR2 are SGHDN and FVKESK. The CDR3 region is CASSQDIRQGGTQYF. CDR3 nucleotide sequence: TGTGCCAGCAGCCAAGATATCCGACAGGGGGGGACGCAGTACTTC.

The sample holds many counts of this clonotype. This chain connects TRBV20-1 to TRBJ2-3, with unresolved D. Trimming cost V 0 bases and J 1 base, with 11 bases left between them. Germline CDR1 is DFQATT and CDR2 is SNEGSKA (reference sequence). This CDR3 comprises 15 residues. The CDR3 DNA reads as TGCAGTGCTAGAGATTTTGAGGCTGGCACAGATACGCAGTATTTT. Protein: CSARDFEAGTDTQYF.

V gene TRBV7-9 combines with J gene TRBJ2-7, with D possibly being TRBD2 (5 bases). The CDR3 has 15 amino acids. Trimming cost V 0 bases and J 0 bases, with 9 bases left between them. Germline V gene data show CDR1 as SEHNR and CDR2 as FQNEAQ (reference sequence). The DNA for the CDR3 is TGTGCCAGCAGCTTAGCGGAGGTCAGCTCCTACGAGCAGTACTTC. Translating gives CASSLAEVSSYEQYF.

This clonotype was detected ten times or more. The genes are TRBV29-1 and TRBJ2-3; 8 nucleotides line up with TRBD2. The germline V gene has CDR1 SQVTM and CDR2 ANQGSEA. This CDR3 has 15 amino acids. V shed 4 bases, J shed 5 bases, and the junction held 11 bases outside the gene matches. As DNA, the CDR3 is TGCAGCGTTGGGGATAGCGGGGCCCTCAGAGATACGCAGTATTTT. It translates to CSVGDSGALRDTQYF.

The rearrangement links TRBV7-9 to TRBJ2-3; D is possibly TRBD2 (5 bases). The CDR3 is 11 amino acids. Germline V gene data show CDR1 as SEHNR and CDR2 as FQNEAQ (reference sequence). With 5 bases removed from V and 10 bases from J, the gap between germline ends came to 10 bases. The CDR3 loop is CASSLGGSQYF. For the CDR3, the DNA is TGTGCCAGCAGCCTCGGAGGATCGCAGTATTTT.

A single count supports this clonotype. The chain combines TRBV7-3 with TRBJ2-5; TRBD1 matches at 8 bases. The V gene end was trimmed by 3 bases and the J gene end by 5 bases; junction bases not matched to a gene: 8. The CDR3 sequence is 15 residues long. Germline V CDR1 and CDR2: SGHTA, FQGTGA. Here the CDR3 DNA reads TGTGCCAGCAGCTTCCCCAGGGGGCAGGTTGAGACCCAGTACTTC. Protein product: CASSFPRGQVETQYF.

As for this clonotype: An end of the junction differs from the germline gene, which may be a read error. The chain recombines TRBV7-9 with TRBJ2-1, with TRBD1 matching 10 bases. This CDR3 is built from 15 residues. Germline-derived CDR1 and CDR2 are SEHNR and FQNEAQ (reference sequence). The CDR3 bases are TGCGTCAGCAGCTTCGGACAGGGGGGATACAATGAGCAGTTCTTC. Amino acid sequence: CVSSFGQGGYNEQFF.

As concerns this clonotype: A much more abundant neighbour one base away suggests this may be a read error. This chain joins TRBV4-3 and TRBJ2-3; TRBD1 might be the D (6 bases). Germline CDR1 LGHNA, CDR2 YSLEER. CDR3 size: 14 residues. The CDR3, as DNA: TGCGCCAGCAGCCAGACACAGGGTTCAGATACGCAGTGTTTT. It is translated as CASSQTQGSDTQCF.

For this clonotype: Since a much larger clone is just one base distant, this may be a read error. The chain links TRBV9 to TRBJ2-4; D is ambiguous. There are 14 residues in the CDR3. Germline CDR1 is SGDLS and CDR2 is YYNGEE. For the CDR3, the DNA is TGTGCCTGCAGCGCCCTTCCCTCTGAGGACATTCAGTACTTC. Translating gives CACSALPSEDIQYF.

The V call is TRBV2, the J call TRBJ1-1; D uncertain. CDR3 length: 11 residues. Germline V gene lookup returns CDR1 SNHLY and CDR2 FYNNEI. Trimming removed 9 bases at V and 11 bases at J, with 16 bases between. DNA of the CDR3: TGTGCCAGTCAACATAGGGATCCGGCTTTCTTT. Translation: CASQHRDPAFF.

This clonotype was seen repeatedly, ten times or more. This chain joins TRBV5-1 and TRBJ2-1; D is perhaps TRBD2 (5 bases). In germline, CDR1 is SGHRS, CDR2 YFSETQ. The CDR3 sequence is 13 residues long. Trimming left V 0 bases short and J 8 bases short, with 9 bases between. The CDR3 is CASSLGGSHEQFF. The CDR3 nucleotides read TGCGCCAGCAGCTTGGGAGGGTCCCATGAGCAGTTCTTC.

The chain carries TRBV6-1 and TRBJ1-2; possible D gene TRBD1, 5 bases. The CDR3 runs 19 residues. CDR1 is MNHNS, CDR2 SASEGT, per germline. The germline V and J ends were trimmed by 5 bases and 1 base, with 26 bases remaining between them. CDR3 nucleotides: TGTGCCAGCAGTTACTCGAGTTTAATCTTGCGGGGGAGTAACTATGGCTACACCTTC. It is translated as CASSYSSLILRGSNYGYTF.

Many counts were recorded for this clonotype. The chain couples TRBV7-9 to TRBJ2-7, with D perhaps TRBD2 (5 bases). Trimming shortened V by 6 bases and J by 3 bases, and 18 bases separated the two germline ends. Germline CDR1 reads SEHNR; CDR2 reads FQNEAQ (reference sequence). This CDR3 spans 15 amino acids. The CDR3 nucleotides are TGTGCCAGCAGTATTGAGGGATTCATGAACTACGAGCAGTACTTC. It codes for CASSIEGFMNYEQYF.

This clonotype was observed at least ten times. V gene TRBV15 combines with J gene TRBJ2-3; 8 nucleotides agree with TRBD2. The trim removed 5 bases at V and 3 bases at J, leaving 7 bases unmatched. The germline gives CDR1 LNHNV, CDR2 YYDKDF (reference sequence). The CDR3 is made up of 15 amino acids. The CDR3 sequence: CATSVPGLGTDTQYF. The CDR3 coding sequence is TGTGCCACCAGCGTTCCGGGACTAGGGACAGATACGCAGTATTTT.

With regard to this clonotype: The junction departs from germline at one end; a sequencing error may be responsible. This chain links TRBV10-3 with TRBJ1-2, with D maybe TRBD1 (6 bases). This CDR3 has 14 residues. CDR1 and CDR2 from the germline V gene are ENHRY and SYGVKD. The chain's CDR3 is CASSERRGNYGYTF. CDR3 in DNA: TGTGCCAGCAGTGAACGGAGGGGGAACTATGGCTACACCTTC.

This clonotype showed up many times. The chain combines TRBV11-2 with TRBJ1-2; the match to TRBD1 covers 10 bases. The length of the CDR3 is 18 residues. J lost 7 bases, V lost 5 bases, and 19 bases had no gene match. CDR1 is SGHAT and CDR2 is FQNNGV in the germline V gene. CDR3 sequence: CASSGSLPRRDRGIGYTF. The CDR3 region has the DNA TGTGCCAGCAGCGGTTCCCTGCCACGTCGGGACAGGGGAATTGGCTACACCTTC.